Each of the 23 T cell receptor beta chains below was sequenced from the same sample in a study of T cells expressing NK-cell markers. TCRdb reprocessed the 5' RACE reads, keeping one entry per CDR3 protein, no DNA. Its table records approximately 150,000 distinct CDR3 sequences. Sample: blood T cells: a sorted CD56 or NKG2C T cell subset, CD4+ or CD8+ T cells, or bulk PBMC T cells (not recorded which). These receptors came from a woman aged 18-70 years in good health.

This sequence joins TRBV10-3 and TRBJ2-1; TCRdb outputs TRBD2, but without DNA this stays unchecked. The CDR3 contains 14 residues. The germline V gene has CDR1 ENHRY and CDR2 SYGVKD. This CDR3 is CAIGGLAGGNEQFF.

The V call is TRBV11-2, the J call TRBJ2-7. Looked up from germline, CDR1 is SGHAT and CDR2 is FQNNGV. The CDR3 contains 13 residues. The CDR3 sequence: CASSLIHTYEQYF.

This chain links TRBV28 with TRBJ2-2; the TCRdb D gene call, TRBD1, has no DNA to confirm it. The CDR3 spans 14 residues. In germline, CDR1 is MDHEN, CDR2 SYDVKM. CDR3 protein: CASRSRVVTGELFF.

CDR3 amino acids: CASRPQWNTGELFF. The V call is TRBV5-6, the J call TRBJ2-2. CDR3 size: 14 residues. Germline CDR1 and CDR2: SGHDT and YYEEEE.

V is TRBV7-2 and J is TRBJ2-5; TCRdb calls TRBD1, which cannot be checked without DNA. Germline V gene data show CDR1 as SGHTA and CDR2 as FQGNSA. The CDR3 is 15 residues long. The CDR3 is CASTQPTATQETQYF.

The chain carries TRBV6-1 and TRBJ2-7; the D call from TCRdb, TRBD2, cannot be confirmed without DNA. From germline, CDR1 is MNHNS and CDR2 SASEGT. CDR3 length: 16 amino acids. The CDR3: CASRGTSGRSRYEQYF.

V gene TRBV5-5 combines with J gene TRBJ2-7; TCRdb calls TRBD1, which cannot be checked without DNA. Looked up from germline, CDR1 is SGHKS and CDR2 is YYEKEE (reference sequence). The CDR3 consists of 16 residues. This CDR3 reads CASSPPGTGSSYEQYF.

The V gene is TRBV12-3 or TRBV12-4, the J gene TRBJ2-5; the D call of TRBD1 rests on TCRdb alone, since no DNA is present to check it. This CDR3 region has 13 residues. The CDR3 here is CASNRAPQETQYF.

This chain joins TRBV29-1 and TRBJ2-5; no DNA is available, so the TRBD1 call from TCRdb remains unchecked. This CDR3 is 13 amino acids long. Germline V CDR1 and CDR2: SQVTM, ANQGSEA. The CDR3 protein is CSPMMAGKETQYF.

The rearrangement joins TRBV15 to TRBJ2-5; the D call of TRBD2 rests on TCRdb alone, since no DNA is present to check it. Germline CDR1 LNHNV, CDR2 YYDKDF (reference sequence). CDR3 length equals 14 residues. The CDR3 region is CATSAGGGGQTQYF.

The rearrangement uses TRBV10-3 and TRBJ2-7. Germline loops: CDR1 ENHRY, CDR2 SYGVKD. The CDR3 runs 12 residues. CDR3: CAISEVGSKQYF.

This chain uses TRBV20-1 with TRBJ2-1; TCRdb's D call of TRBD2 is untestable without DNA. Germline lookup yields CDR1 DFQATT and CDR2 SNEGSKA (reference sequence). The CDR3 is 14 amino acids. Here the CDR3 reads CSAWTSTFGDEQFF.

The CDR3 sequence is CSVPVGAGLHSGANVLTF. The rearrangement joins TRBV29-1 to TRBJ2-6; TCRdb names TRBD1, which stays unverified in the absence of DNA. CDR3 length: 18 amino acids. CDR1 is SQVTM, CDR2 ANQGSEA, per germline.

The chain joins TRBV5-1 to TRBJ2-1; the D call from TCRdb, TRBD2, cannot be confirmed without DNA. The germline V gene has CDR1 SGHRS and CDR2 YFSETQ. There are 15 residues in the CDR3. CDR3 region: CASSLLPSGDNEQFF.

The chain uses TRBV5-1 and TRBJ2-2; there is no DNA to check the TCRdb D call of TRBD2. Per germline, CDR1 SGHRS and CDR2 YFSETQ. The CDR3 has 17 amino acids. This chain's CDR3 is CASSLTTSGFSTGELFF.

V usage is TRBV7-6 and J usage is TRBJ1-2; TCRdb outputs TRBD1, but without DNA this stays unchecked. There are 15 residues in the CDR3. Germline CDR1 and CDR2: SGHVS and FNYEAQ. This chain's CDR3 is CASSQRGPGTYGYTF.

The V call is TRBV5-1, the J call TRBJ2-1; without DNA, the TCRdb call of TRBD2 cannot be checked. The CDR3 sequence is 16 residues long. The germline gives CDR1 SGHRS, CDR2 YFSETQ. The CDR3: CASSLDPGTINNEQFF.

The chain joins TRBV4-1 to TRBJ2-7; checking the TCRdb D call of TRBD1 is not possible without DNA. CDR3 length equals 14 residues. In germline, CDR1 is MGHRA, CDR2 YSYEKL. Here the CDR3 reads CASSRNRGGYEQYF.

The rearrangement links TRBV5-6 to TRBJ2-7; the TRBD1 assignment by TCRdb is unverifiable without DNA. Germline V gene lookup returns CDR1 SGHDT and CDR2 YYEEEE. The CDR3 has 13 residues. The CDR3 reads CASSSGAQGEQYF.

This chain uses TRBV20-1 with TRBJ2-3; lacking DNA, the TRBD2 call made by TCRdb goes unchecked. The CDR3 runs 15 residues. Germline assignment: CDR1 DFQATT and CDR2 SNEGSKA (reference sequence). This CDR3 is CSARDMAGVGDTQYF.

V gene TRBV29-1 combines with J gene TRBJ2-1; without DNA, the TCRdb call of TRBD1 cannot be checked. The germline CDR1 and CDR2 sequences are SQVTM and ANQGSEA. The CDR3 sequence is 11 residues long. CDR3 residues: CSAQGALEQFF.

The V call is TRBV5-1, the J call TRBJ2-7; lacking DNA, the TRBD1 call made by TCRdb goes unchecked. Germline V gives CDR1 SGHRS, CDR2 YFSETQ. The CDR3 runs to 15 residues. The CDR3 here is CASSPSPRGAGEQYF.

The rearrangement links TRBV12-3 or TRBV12-4 to TRBJ2-7; TCRdb names TRBD1, which stays unverified in the absence of DNA. The CDR3 consists of 15 residues. CDR3 sequence reads: CASSKGQGSSYEQYF.